The 10 T cell receptor beta chains below all came from one sample that was sequenced in a study of CD8+ T cells in alopecia areata. Described treatment: oral pan-JAK inhibitor, 5-10 mg twice daily. Isolated RNA was reverse transcribed into cDNA used as the sequencing template. TCRdb's table, derived via immunoSEQ multiplex PCR, lists solely in-frame clones and lacks some. The table includes some 180,000 clones, 40% to 65% detected once. Specimen: CD8+ T cells sorted from blood, collected at week 24, from a patient treated with tofacitinib. These receptors were taken from a human donor with alopecia areata.

This clone occurred a few times. The chain is built from TRBV13 and TRBJ2-7; 7 nucleotides align to TRBD2. The germline CDR1 and CDR2 sequences are PRHDT and FYEKMQ (reference sequence). V lost 6 bases to trimming and J lost 3 bases; unmatched junction nucleotides: 5. CDR3 length equals 13 residues. The DNA for the CDR3 is TGTGCCAGCAGAACCGGGACTAACTACGAGCAGTACTTC. This sequence encodes CASRTGTNYEQYF.

The sample holds a few counts of this clone. The CDR3 loop is CASSLLPSYDETDTQYF. CDR3 in DNA: TGCGCCAGCAGCCTCCTTCCAAGTTATGATGAAACAGATACGCAGTATTTT. The chain is built from TRBV5-1 and TRBJ2-3; D unclear. Trimming pared 4 bases from V and 3 bases from J, leaving 21 bases between. Germline assignment: CDR1 SGHRS and CDR2 YFSETQ. This CDR3 contains 17 residues.

The genes are TRBV9 and TRBJ1-1; tentatively, D is TRBD1 (5 bases). Germline V gene lookup returns CDR1 SGDLS and CDR2 YYNGEE. This CDR3 has 16 amino acids. With 0 bases removed from V and 1 base from J, the gap between germline ends came to 13 bases. The CDR3 sequence is CASSVEDWGGNTEAFF. The CDR3 DNA sequence: TGTGCCAGCAGCGTAGAAGATTGGGGCGGGAACACTGAAGCTTTCTTT.

Here the CDR3 reads CASTEGPGGLNYGYTF. DNA of the CDR3: TGCGCCAGCACCGAGGGGCCAGGGGGCCTTAACTATGGCTACACCTTC. This chain joins TRBV4-1 and TRBJ1-2, with 8 bases that match TRBD1. Per the germline V gene, CDR1 is MGHRA and CDR2 is YSYEKL. Losses at the gene ends were 7 bases for V and 1 base for J; bases not matched to a gene: 11. CDR3 length: 16 amino acids.

V gene TRBV11-2 combines with J gene TRBJ1-6; D is uncertain. Germline V CDR1 and CDR2: SGHAT, FQNNGV. The V gene lost 0 bases and the J gene lost 9 bases, with 15 bases spanning the gap. The CDR3 covers 16 residues. The CDR3 protein is CASSLDPGNGGSPLHF. DNA of the CDR3: TGTGCCAGCAGCTTAGATCCGGGGAACGGTGGTTCACCCCTCCACTTT. Filled out from reference TRBV11-2 and TRBJ1-6, the complete variable domain reads EAGVAQSPRYKIIEKRQSVAFWCNPISGHATLYWYQQILGQGPKLLIQFQNNGVVDDSQLPKDRFSAERLKGVDSTLKIQPAKLEDSAVYLCASSLDPGNGGSPLHFGNGTRLTVT.

The rearrangement uses TRBV29-1 and TRBJ1-2, with TRBD1 as a possible D gene (6 bases). Germline loops: CDR1 SQVTM, CDR2 ANQGSEA. Trimming stripped 7 bases from V and 8 bases from J, with 17 bases between. This CDR3 spans 12 amino acids. CDR3 in amino acids: CSAEDSIRGYTF. In DNA form, the CDR3 reads TGCAGCGCGGAGGACAGTATACGGGGCTACACCTTC.

The chain links TRBV27 to TRBJ2-7; TRBD1 is a possible D gene (6 bases). The germline CDR1 and CDR2 sequences are MNHEY and SMNVEV (reference sequence). The CDR3 sequence is 13 residues long. V lost 3 bases to trimming and J lost 1 base, with 7 bases between them. In DNA, the CDR3 is TGTGCCAGCAGTTTGCAGGGGTCCTACGAGCAGTACTTC. Its translation is CASSLQGSYEQYF.

The chain has TRBV7-9 and TRBJ2-5; D gene unclear. The CDR3 is made up of 15 amino acids. Germline-derived CDR1 and CDR2 are SEHNR and FQNEAQ (reference sequence). Trimming took off 5 bases at V and 3 bases at J, with 16 bases between the two ends. The CDR3 DNA reads TGTGCCAGCAGCCCTCCCGGGCCGATAAAAGAGACCCAGTACTTC. This encodes CASSPPGPIKETQYF. The full variable domain, in which reference TRBV7-9 and TRBJ2-5 provide the parts outside the CDR3, is DTGVSQNPRHKITKRGQNVTFRCDPISEHNRLYWYRQTLGQGPEFLTYFQNEAQLEKSRLLSDRFSAERPKGSFSTLEIQRTEQGDSAMYLCASSPPGPIKETQYFGPGTRLLVL.

The rearrangement uses TRBV10-3 and TRBJ2-3; D ambiguous. Trimming shortened V by 3 bases and J by 1 base, and 8 bases separated the two germline ends. The CDR3 runs to 14 residues. Looked up from germline, CDR1 is ENHRY and CDR2 is SYGVKD. The CDR3 loop is CAISEPLRTDTQYF. The DNA of the CDR3 is TGTGCCATCAGTGAACCTCTCCGCACAGATACGCAGTATTTT.

In the case of this clone: Distinct nucleotide sequences in the sample also encode this CDR3. The chain has TRBV6-5 and TRBJ1-1, with D unresolved. The CDR3 extends over 15 amino acids. Trimming took off 2 bases at V and 0 bases at J, with 10 bases between the two ends. The germline V gene encodes CDR1 MNHEY and CDR2 SVGAGI. The CDR3 is CASSYREGLNTEAFF. In DNA form, the CDR3 reads TGTGCCAGCAGTTACCGAGAGGGCTTGAACACTGAAGCTTTCTTT.